Sequencing of this T cell receptor beta chain was carried out in a study of T cells in Graves' hyperthyroidism and ophthalmopathy. Overall study findings and caveats: The model forecast ophthalmopathy, anticipating it by a median about 7 months before onset. From stable hyperthyroidism, ophthalmopathy was set apart by a 13 V-J model.

The germline gives CDR1 DFQATT, CDR2 SNEGSKA (reference sequence). The CDR3 covers 14 residues. Between the trimmed V and J ends, which lost 2 bases and 6 bases, there was a span of 17 bases. Patients aged 18 to 65 had newly diagnosed hyperthyroidism that had lasted under 2 months. Thyroid ultrasound, orbital computed tomography, clinical symptoms, and serum thyroxine and TRAb underpinned diagnoses. As for this clonotype: Its cognate antigen is unknown.

TCR beta CDR3 region amplification was performed from RNA transcripts. The HTBI primer set drove a first-round RT-PCR of the TCR CDR3. Each CDR3 protein is one row after TCRdb ran MiXCR on the multiplex PCR reads. The top ten hold approximately 30% of the sample, which has hundreds of thousands of distinct CDR3 sequences, about a sixth seen once. The sequenced material came from blood. The gene calls are TRBV20-1 and TRBJ2-7; D could derive from TRBD1 or TRBD2 (5 bases each). The sequence was obtained from a woman between 18 and 30 years old with Graves' hyperthyroidism that later progressed to Graves' ophthalmopathy. The CDR3 DNA reads TGCAGTGCTAGATGGGGACGGGCCTACGGCGAGCAGTACTTC. Amino acids: CSARWGRAYGEQYF.